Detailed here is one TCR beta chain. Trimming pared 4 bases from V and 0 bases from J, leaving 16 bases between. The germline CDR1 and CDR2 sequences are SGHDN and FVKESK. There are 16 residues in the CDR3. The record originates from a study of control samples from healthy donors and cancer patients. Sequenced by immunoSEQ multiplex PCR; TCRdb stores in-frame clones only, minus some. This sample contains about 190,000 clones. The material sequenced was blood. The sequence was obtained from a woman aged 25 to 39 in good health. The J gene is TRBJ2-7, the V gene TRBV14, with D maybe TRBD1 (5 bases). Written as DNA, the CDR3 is TGTGCCAGCAGCCGAGGACAACGGCTGCCCTCCTACGAGCAGTACTTC. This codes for CASSRGQRLPSYEQYF.